The clone carrying this T cell receptor (beta chain) was counted at least ten times. This sample is part of a study of kidney transplant recipient with SARS-CoV-2 infection. V was cut by 4 bases and J by 8 bases, with 8 bases left in between. The CDR3 has 11 residues. Germline V CDR1 and CDR2: SEHNR, FQNEAQ (reference sequence). From the reads, TCRdb called clonotypes with MiXCR, one entry per CDR3 protein. Of under 300,000 distinct CDR3 sequences in the sample, more than 25% are singletons; the top ten hold roughly 7%. The source is a young adult male patient who had COVID-19 and was a kidney transplant recipient. Among the T cells, some may be from the graft donor. The source was a blood sample, collected at baseline and on approximately day 120 from a kidney transplant recipient. The V call is TRBV7-9, the J call TRBJ1-1, with D perhaps TRBD1 (5 bases). The DNA for the CDR3 is TGTGCCAGCAGCTGGGGCAGAGAAGCTTTCTTT. Translation gives CASSWGREAFF.